This entry features one T cell receptor (beta chain) sequence. The data stem from a study of blood T cell repertoires in COVID-19. The CDR3 is 15 residues long. With 2 bases removed from V and 3 bases from J, the gap between germline ends came to 14 bases. Germline V gene sequence: CDR1 SGDLS, CDR2 YYNGEE. The table came from immunoSEQ multiplex PCR; TCRdb's copy has only in-frame clones and leaves some out. This sample has some 300,000 clones, with nearly 90% found just once. The clonotype originates from a woman in her twenties or thirties who had recovered from COVID-19. The chain is built from TRBV9 and TRBJ2-5; D is possibly TRBD2 (6 bases). Material: PBMCs or T cells enriched from blood (not recorded which). CDR3 sequence (DNA): TGTGCCAGCAGCGTGGCGGGAATTTCAGAAGAGACCCAGTACTTC. Encoded protein: CASSVAGISEETQYF.